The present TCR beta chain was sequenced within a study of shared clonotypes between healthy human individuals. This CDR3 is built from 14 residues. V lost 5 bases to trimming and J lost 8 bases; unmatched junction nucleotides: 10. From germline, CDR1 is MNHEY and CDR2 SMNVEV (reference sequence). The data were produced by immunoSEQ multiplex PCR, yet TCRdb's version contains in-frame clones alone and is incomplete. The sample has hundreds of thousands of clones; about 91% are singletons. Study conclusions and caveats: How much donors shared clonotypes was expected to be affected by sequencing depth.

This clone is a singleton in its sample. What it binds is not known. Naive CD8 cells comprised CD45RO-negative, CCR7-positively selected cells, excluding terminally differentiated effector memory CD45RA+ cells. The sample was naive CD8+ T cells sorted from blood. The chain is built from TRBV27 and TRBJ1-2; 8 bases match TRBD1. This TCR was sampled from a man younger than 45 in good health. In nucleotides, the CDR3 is TGTGCCAGCAGTCAAGGACAGGGCGGATGGGGCTACACCTTC. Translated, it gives CASSQGQGGWGYTF.